This TCR beta chain was obtained from a study of molecular identifiers for immune sequencing clone quantification. TCRdb independently ran MiXCR on the PCR reads; one entry per CDR3 protein. Altogether about 640,000 distinct CDR3 sequences are present, roughly 21% being singletons, with the ten largest covering 0.7% to 1%. This clonotype was seen many times. V lost 4 bases to trimming and J lost 4 bases; unmatched junction nucleotides: 7. The CDR3 extends over 16 amino acids. The germline V gene encodes CDR1 SEHNR and CDR2 FQNEAQ (reference sequence). Investigators produced naive CD8 libraries from approximately 20,000 to 980,000 sorted cells, drawing on 10%, 30% or 50% RNA.

Sequenced input: naive CD8+ T cells from blood, with Jurkat cell RNA spiked in. The subset is: FACS-sorted CD8+CD4-CCR7+CD45RA+ naive T cells. The chain uses TRBV7-9 and TRBJ2-3; 11 bases match TRBD2. The source is a human donor in good health. Some libraries in this study had Jurkat cell RNA spiked in. For the CDR3, the DNA is TGTGCCAGCAGCTCCGTCGGGACTAGCGGTCCAGATACGCAGTATTTT. Protein: CASSSVGTSGPDTQYF. Complete variable domain (other parts from reference TRBV7-9 and TRBJ2-3): DTGVSQNPRHKITKRGQNVTFRCDPISEHNRLYWYRQTLGQGPEFLTYFQNEAQLEKSRLLSDRFSAERPKGSFSTLEIQRTEQGDSAMYLCASSSVGTSGPDTQYFGPGTRLTVL.